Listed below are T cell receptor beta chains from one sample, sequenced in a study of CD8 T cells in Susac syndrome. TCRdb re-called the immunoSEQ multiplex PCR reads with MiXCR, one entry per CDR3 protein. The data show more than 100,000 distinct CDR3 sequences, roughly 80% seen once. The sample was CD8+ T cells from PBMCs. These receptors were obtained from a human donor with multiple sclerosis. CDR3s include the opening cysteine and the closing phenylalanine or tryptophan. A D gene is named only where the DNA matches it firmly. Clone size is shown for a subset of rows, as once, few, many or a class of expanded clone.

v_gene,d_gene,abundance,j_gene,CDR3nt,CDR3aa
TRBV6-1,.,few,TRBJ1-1,TGTGCCAGCTGGGGGCTCACTGAAGCTTTCTTT,CASWGLTEAFF
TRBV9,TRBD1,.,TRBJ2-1,TGTGCCAGCAGCGTAAGGACAGGGCGAATCAATGAGCAGTTCTTC,CASSVRTGRINEQFF
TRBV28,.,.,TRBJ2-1,TGTGCCAGCAGTCCCCGAAGACGGGACCCCCGATACAATGAGCAGTTCTTC,CASSPRRRDPRYNEQFF
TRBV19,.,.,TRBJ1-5,TGTGCCAGTAGTATTGGACAGTACCTTCTGGGTCAGCCCCAGCATTTT,CASSIGQYLLGQPQHF
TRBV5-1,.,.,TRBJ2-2,TGCGCCAGCAGCTTCTCGGTAAACACCGGGGAGCTGTTTTTT,CASSFSVNTGELFF
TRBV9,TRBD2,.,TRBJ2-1,TGTGCCAGCAGCGTAGACGGGAGGCATGGGAATGAGCAGTTCTTC,CASSVDGRHGNEQFF
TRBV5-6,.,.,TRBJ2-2,TGTGCCAGCAGCTTTTTAGGAAACGGGGAGCTGTTTTTT,CASSFLGNGELFF
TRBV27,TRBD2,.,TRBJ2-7,TGTGCCAGCAGTTTAAGCGGGGGAGAAACCTACGAGCAGTACTTC,CASSLSGGETYEQYF
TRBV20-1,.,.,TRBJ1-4,TGCAGGGCATTGGAAGGTTCATTCCGAGGGACTAATGAAAAACTGTTTTTT,CRALEGSFRGTNEKLFF
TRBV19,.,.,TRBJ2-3,TGTGCCAGTAGTAACGGTTATTTGGATACGCAGTATTTT,CASSNGYLDTQYF
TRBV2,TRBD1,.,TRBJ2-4,TGTGCCAGCACTCAACAGGGGGTGAAAAACATTCAGTACTTC,CASTQQGVKNIQYF
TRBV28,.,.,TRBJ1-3,TGTGCCAGCAGTTTCGGGGGGGCCCATGGAAACACCATATATTTT,CASSFGGAHGNTIYF
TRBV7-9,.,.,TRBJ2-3,TGTGCCAGCAGCTCTGGAAGACAAATTCCAGATACGCAGTATTTT,CASSSGRQIPDTQYF
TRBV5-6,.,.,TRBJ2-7,TGTGCCAGTACGGCAGGGCCACCCTACGAGCAGTACTTC,CASTAGPPYEQYF
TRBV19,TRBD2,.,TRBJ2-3,TGTGCCAGTAATCTTCGGGGACTAAGGACAGATACGCAGTATTTT,CASNLRGLRTDTQYF
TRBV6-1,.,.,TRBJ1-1,TGTGCCAGCAGTCAAGGGTTGCCAGGGCTGAACACTGAAGCTTTCTTT,CASSQGLPGLNTEAFF
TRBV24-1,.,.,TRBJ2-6,TGTGCCACCAGTGACCCTTCGGGGGCGGGGCCCGGTGGGGCCAACGTCCTGACTTTC,CATSDPSGAGPGGANVLTF
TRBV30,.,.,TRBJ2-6,TGTGCCTGGGCCGGGGGCTCTGGGGCCAACGTCCTGACTTTC,CAWAGGSGANVLTF